The clone carrying this T cell receptor (beta chain) was recorded a few times. The data originate from a study of blood T cell repertoires in COVID-19. Study summary: The United States, Italy and Spain supplied acute and convalescent COVID-19 samples. From T cells, B-cell-depleted T cells, or PBMCs came the material, which was cDNA or gDNA.

Source study methods: Reference gene primer amplification in the assay estimated nucleated cell counts. Clones were sequenced by immunoSEQ multiplex PCR, and TCRdb holds only the in-frame ones, with some missing. The V and J calls and clone size are taken from that table; D and trimming were inferred from the DNA. The table records 200,000 to 250,000 clones, 85% to 90% of them present only once. The CDR3 consists of 13 residues. Trimming pared 1 base from V and 3 bases from J, leaving 6 bases between. Germline loops: CDR1 SEHNR, CDR2 FQNEAQ (reference sequence). This chain links TRBV7-9 with TRBJ2-5; no clear D. Material: peripheral blood. This TCR was sampled from a man at least 80 years old with acute or convalescent COVID-19. Here the CDR3 reads CASSLGAKETQYF. The CDR3 coding sequence is TGTGCCAGCAGCTTAGGGGCCAAAGAGACCCAGTACTTC. Using reference TRBV7-9 and TRBJ2-5 for the parts outside the CDR3, the full variable domain is DTGVSQNPRHKITKRGQNVTFRCDPISEHNRLYWYRQTLGQGPEFLTYFQNEAQLEKSRLLSDRFSAERPKGSFSTLEIQRTEQGDSAMYLCASSLGAKETQYFGPGTRLLVL.